This T cell receptor beta chain was sequenced for a study of shared clonotypes between healthy human individuals. Study conclusions and caveats: Naive subsets, compared against memory subsets, generally had larger estimated richness values. Sorted-subset samples were not fully sequenced, rarefaction indicated.

Deep was the level at which the assay was run. Using immunoSEQ multiplex PCR, the repertoire was profiled, and TCRdb retains in-frame clones only, with some absent. This sample yields millions of clones, of which approximately 94% are seen a single time; around 1.1% belongs to the top ten. Positive CCR7 selection of CD45RO-negative cells yielded the naive CD8 cells, and terminally differentiated effector memory CD45RA+ cells were excluded. This clone was seen a single time. Its matching antigen is unknown. The CDR3 is made up of 14 amino acids. Germline V gene sequence: CDR1 MGHRA, CDR2 YSYEKL. The V end lost 0 bases, the J end lost 2 bases, and 4 bases lay between the germline ends.

The chain joins TRBV4-1 to TRBJ2-2; D unresolved. The source of this sequence is a man aged 18 to 30 in good health. The source material was naive CD8+ T cells sorted from blood. The CDR3 here is CASSQEGNTGELFF. In DNA, the CDR3 is TGCGCCAGCAGCCAAGAGGGCAACACCGGGGAGCTGTTTTTT.